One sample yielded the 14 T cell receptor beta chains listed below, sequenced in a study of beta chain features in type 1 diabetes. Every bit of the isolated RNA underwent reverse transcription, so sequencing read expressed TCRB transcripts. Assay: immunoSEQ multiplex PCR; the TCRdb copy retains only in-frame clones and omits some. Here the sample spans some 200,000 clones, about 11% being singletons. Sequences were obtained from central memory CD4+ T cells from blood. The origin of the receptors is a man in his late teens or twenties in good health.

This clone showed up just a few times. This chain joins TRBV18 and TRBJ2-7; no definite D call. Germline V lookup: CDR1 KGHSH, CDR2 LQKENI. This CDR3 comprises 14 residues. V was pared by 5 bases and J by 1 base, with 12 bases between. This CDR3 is CASSSRTESYEQYF. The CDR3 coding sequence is TGTGCCAGCTCATCAAGGACGGAGTCCTACGAGCAGTACTTC.

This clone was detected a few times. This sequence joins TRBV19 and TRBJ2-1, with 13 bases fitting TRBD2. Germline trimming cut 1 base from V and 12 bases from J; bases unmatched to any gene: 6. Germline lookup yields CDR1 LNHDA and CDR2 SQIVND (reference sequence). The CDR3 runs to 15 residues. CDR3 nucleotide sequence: TGTGCCAGTAGTATAGGAACTAGCGGGAGGGCCGGGCAGTTCTTC. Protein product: CASSIGTSGRAGQFF.

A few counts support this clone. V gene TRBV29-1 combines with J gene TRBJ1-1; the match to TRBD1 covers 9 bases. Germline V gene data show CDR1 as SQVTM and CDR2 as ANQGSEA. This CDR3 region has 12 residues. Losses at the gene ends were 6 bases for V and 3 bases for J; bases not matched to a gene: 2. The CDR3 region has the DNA TGCAGCGTCCGGGACAGGGACACTGAAGCTTTCTTT. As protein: CSVRDRDTEAFF. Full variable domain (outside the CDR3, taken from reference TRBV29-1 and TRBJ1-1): SAVISQKPSRDICQRGTSLTIQCQVDSQVTMMFWYRQQPGQSLTLIATANQGSEATYESGFVIDKFPISRPNLTFSTLTVSNMSPEDSSIYLCSVRDRDTEAFFGQGTRLTVV.

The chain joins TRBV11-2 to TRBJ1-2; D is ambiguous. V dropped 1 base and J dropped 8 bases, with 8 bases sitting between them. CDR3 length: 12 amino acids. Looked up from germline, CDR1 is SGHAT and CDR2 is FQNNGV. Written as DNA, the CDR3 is TGTGCCAGCAGCTTAGGGCCCTTCGGCTACACCTTC. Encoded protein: CASSLGPFGYTF.

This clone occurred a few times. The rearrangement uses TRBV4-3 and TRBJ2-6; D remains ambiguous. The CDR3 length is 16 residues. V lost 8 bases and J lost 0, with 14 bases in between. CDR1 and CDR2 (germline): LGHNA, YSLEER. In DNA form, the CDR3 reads TGCGCCAGCTCTGATAAGGAGATCTCTGGGGCCAACGTCCTGACTTTC. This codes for CASSDKEISGANVLTF.

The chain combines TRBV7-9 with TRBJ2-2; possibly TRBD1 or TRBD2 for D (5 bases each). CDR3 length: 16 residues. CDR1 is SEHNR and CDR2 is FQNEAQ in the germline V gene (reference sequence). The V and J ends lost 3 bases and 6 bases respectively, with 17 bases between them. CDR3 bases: TGTGCCAGCAGCTTGGGCCCCCGGGACGGCTCCGGGGAGCTGTTTTTT. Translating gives CASSLGPRDGSGELFF.

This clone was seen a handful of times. The CDR3, as DNA: TGTGCCAGCAGCCAACAGGGGACGGGTCAGCCCCAGCATTTT. Translated, it gives CASSQQGTGQPQHF. V usage is TRBV7-9 and J usage is TRBJ1-5; TRBD1 matches 7 bases. Trimming at V came to 5 bases and at J to 6 bases, leaving 7 bases not matched to a gene. CDR1 and CDR2 from the germline V gene are SEHNR and FQNEAQ (reference sequence). This CDR3 contains 14 residues.

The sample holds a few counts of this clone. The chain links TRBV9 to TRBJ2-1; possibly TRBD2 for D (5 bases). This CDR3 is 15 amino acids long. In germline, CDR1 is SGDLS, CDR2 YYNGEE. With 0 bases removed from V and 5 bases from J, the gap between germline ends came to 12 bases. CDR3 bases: TGTGCCAGCAGCGTAGAGTGGGAGTCTCACAATGAGCAGTTCTTC. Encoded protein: CASSVEWESHNEQFF.

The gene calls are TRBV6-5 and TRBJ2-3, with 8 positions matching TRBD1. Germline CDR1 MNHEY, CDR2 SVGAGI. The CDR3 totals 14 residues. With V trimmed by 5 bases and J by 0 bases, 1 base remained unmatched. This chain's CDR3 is CASSDRGSTDTQYF. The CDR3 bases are TGTGCCAGCAGTGACAGGGGTAGCACAGATACGCAGTATTTT.

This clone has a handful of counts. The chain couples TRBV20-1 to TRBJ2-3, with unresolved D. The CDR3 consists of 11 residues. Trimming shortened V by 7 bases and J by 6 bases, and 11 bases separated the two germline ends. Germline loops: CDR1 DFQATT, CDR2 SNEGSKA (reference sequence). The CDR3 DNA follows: TGCAGTGGGGATGGTTTCGATACGCAGTATTTT. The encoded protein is CSGDGFDTQYF.

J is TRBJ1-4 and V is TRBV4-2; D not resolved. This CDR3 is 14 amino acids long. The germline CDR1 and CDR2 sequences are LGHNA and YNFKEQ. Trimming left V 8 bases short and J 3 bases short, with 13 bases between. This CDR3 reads CASGTGYSNEKLFF. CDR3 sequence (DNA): TGTGCCAGCGGAACTGGGTACTCTAATGAAAAACTGTTTTTT.

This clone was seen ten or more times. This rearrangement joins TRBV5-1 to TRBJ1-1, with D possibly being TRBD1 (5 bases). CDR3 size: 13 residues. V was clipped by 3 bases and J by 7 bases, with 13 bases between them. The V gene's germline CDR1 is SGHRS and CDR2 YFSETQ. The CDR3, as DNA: TGCGCCAGCAGCTCCCCGGGTGGGGGTGAAGCTTTCTTT. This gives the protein CASSSPGGGEAFF. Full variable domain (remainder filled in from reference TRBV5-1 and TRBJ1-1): KAGVTQTPRYLIKTRGQQVTLSCSPISGHRSVSWYQQTPGQGLQFLFEYFSETQRNKGNFPGRFSGRQFSNSRSEMNVSTLELGDSALYLCASSSPGGGEAFFGQGTRLTVV.

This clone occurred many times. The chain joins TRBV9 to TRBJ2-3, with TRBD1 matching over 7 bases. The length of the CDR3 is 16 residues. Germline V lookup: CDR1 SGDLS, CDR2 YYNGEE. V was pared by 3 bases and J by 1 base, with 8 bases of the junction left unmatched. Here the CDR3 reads CASSGVGTEGTDTQYF. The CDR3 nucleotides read TGTGCCAGCAGCGGGGTCGGGACAGAAGGCACAGATACGCAGTATTTT.

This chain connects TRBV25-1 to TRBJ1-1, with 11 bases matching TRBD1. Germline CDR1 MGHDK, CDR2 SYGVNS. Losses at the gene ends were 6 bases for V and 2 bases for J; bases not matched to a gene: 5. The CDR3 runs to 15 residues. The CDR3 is CASSRTGGGNTEAFF. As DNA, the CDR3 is TGTGCCAGCAGCCGGACAGGGGGCGGAAACACTGAAGCTTTCTTT.